The next 11 T cell receptor beta chains were all read from a single sample in a study of CD8+ T cells in alopecia areata. As the sequencing template, cDNA was produced by extracting RNA and reverse transcribing it. The table came from immunoSEQ multiplex PCR; TCRdb's copy has only in-frame clones and leaves some out. This sample yields under 200,000 clones, of which roughly 60% are seen a single time; 14% belongs to the top ten. As for treatment: oral pan-JAK inhibitor, 5-10 mg twice daily. The sample here was CD4+ T cells sorted from blood, taken at week 24, from a patient treated with tofacitinib. The receptors here all came from a human donor with alopecia areata.

The gene calls are TRBV30 and TRBJ1-2; 8 bases match TRBD1. This CDR3 is 18 amino acids long. After removal of 2 bases from V and 3 bases from J, the junction contained 17 bases not matched to a gene. Germline V gene lookup returns CDR1 GTSNPN and CDR2 SVGIG (reference sequence). The CDR3 DNA follows: TGTGCCTGGAGTCAAGCCTGGGATACAGGACAGGGCCACTATGGCTACACCTTC. This codes for CAWSQAWDTGQGHYGYTF.

This chain connects TRBV29-1 to TRBJ2-5; D unclear. CDR1 and CDR2 from the germline V gene are SQVTM and ANQGSEA. This CDR3 spans 13 amino acids. The germline V and J ends were trimmed by 5 bases and 0 bases, with 10 bases remaining between them. The chain's CDR3 is CSVRPIYQETQYF. CDR3 coding DNA: TGCAGCGTTCGTCCGATCTACCAAGAGACCCAGTACTTC.

The rearrangement joins TRBV28 to TRBJ1-1; D is perhaps TRBD1 (5 bases). V dropped 5 bases and J dropped 4 bases, with 8 bases sitting between them. Per the germline V gene, CDR1 is MDHEN and CDR2 is SYDVKM. This CDR3 has 12 amino acids. The CDR3 DNA reads TGTGCCAGCAGTATGACAGTCACTGAAGCTTTCTTT. Translation: CASSMTVTEAFF.

Of note for this clone: At the DNA level, this CDR3 is encoded by other sequences in the same sample as well. The chain has TRBV29-1 and TRBJ2-1; 10 nucleotides line up with TRBD2. V lost 4 bases, J lost 4 bases, and 1 base stayed unmatched. Germline V gene data show CDR1 as SQVTM and CDR2 as ANQGSEA. The CDR3 has 13 residues. The CDR3 nucleotides read TGCAGCGTTGGGACTAGCGGTTACAATGAGCAGTTCTTC. Translating gives CSVGTSGYNEQFF.

This clone was counted a few times. V is TRBV29-1 and J is TRBJ1-2; no clear D gene. Germline assignment: CDR1 SQVTM and CDR2 ANQGSEA. The CDR3 spans 14 residues. Trimming stripped 0 bases from V and 5 bases from J, with 13 bases between. The DNA of the CDR3 is TGCAGCGTTGAAGATTCGAGGCTCTCATATGGCTACACCTTC. As protein: CSVEDSRLSYGYTF.

V and J are TRBV2 and TRBJ1-5; possible D gene TRBD1, 6 bases. Germline V CDR1 and CDR2: SNHLY, FYNNEI. The CDR3 has 16 amino acids. Trimming removed 6 bases from V and 0 bases from J, with 15 bases in between. The CDR3 DNA sequence: TGTGCCAGCAGAGAGGGCAGGGGCTATAGCAATCAGCCCCAGCATTTT. This gives the protein CASREGRGYSNQPQHF. The whole variable domain, remainder taken from reference TRBV2 and TRBJ1-5, is EPEVTQTPSHQVTQMGQEVILRCVPISNHLYFYWYRQILGQKVEFLVSFYNNEISEKSEIFDDQFSVERPDGSNFTLKIRSTKLEDSAMYFCASREGRGYSNQPQHFGDGTRLSIL.

J is TRBJ1-1 and V is TRBV10-3; D is unclear. CDR3 length: 13 residues. Germline lookup yields CDR1 ENHRY and CDR2 SYGVKD. Deletions cut 0 bases from V and 6 bases from J, with 8 bases between. This CDR3 is CAISESGSPEAFF. CDR3 nucleotides: TGTGCCATCAGTGAGTCGGGAAGCCCTGAAGCTTTCTTT.

The V call is TRBV27, the J call TRBJ2-5; D might be TRBD2 (6 bases). V was pared by 2 bases and J by 4 bases, with 14 bases between. Germline CDR1 MNHEY, CDR2 SMNVEV (reference sequence). This CDR3 comprises 15 residues. The CDR3 here is CASSLRALGGETQYF. The CDR3 bases are TGTGCCAGCAGTTTAAGGGCTCTGGGAGGAGAGACCCAGTACTTC.

This chain connects TRBV30 to TRBJ2-6, with D hard to call. The CDR3 is 14 residues long. V dropped 8 bases and J dropped 4 bases, with 15 bases sitting between them. Germline values: CDR1 GTSNPN, CDR2 SVGIG (reference sequence). In DNA, the CDR3 is TGTGCCCTGTTACTGGTTGGAGGGGCCAACGTCCTGACTTTC. Its protein product is CALLLVGGANVLTF.

This clone was counted only a few times. Relative to the germline gene, one junction end is altered; a read error may explain this. The CDR3 DNA reads as TGTGCCAGCAGTTACGGGGGCGGATCCATTTACAGTGAGCAGTTCTTC. Protein sequence: CASSYGGGSIYSEQFF. This chain connects TRBV6-5 to TRBJ2-1, with TRBD1 as a possible D gene (6 bases). CDR3 length: 16 amino acids. CDR1 is MNHEY and CDR2 is SVGAGI in the germline V gene.

The genes are TRBV25-1 and TRBJ2-1; D may be TRBD2 (7 bases). The V end was cut by 4 bases, the J end by 7 bases, with 17 bases between. In germline, CDR1 is MGHDK, CDR2 SYGVNS. CDR3 length: 15 residues. The CDR3 DNA is TGTGCCAGCAGTGGGACTGGGGGGGCAGGGAATGAGCAGTTCTTC. This translates into CASSGTGGAGNEQFF.